Shown below are 21 T cell receptor beta chains from a single sample sequenced in a study of cytotoxic CD8 clonotypes in ibrutinib-treated CLL. This table comes from immunoSEQ multiplex PCR, and its TCRdb copy is limited to in-frame clones, with some not included. The data hold approximately 300,000 clones, with roughly 80% observed a single time. Material: PBMCs, obtained before ibrutinib treatment. These receptors came from a human donor with chronic lymphocytic leukemia.

This sequence joins TRBV15 and TRBJ2-7, with 10 bases that match TRBD1. CDR3 length equals 14 residues. V trimming: 6 bases; J trimming: 6 bases; junction bases outside the gene matches: 8. Germline values: CDR1 LNHNV, CDR2 YYDKDF (reference sequence). CDR3 loop: CATSLGDRGAEQYF. The CDR3 nucleotides read TGTGCCACCAGTCTAGGGGACAGGGGAGCCGAGCAGTACTTC.

This clone appeared a few times. The rearrangement joins TRBV29-1 to TRBJ1-2, with D uncertain. Per germline, CDR1 SQVTM and CDR2 ANQGSEA. There are 11 residues in the CDR3. Between the trimmed V and J ends, which lost 1 base and 8 bases, there was a span of 8 bases. In DNA form, the CDR3 reads TGCAGCGTTGAAGTAGGGCACGGCTACACCTTC. Its translation is CSVEVGHGYTF.

V is TRBV9 and J is TRBJ2-3, with no clear D. Germline loops: CDR1 SGDLS, CDR2 YYNGEE. Trimming took 2 bases from V and 5 from J, leaving 12 bases between them. The CDR3 extends over 14 amino acids. CDR3 residues: CASSVRNEKDTQYF. In nucleotides, the CDR3 is TGTGCCAGCAGCGTCAGAAACGAGAAAGATACGCAGTATTTT.

In nucleotides, the CDR3 is TGTGCCAGCAGCGTAGGACTATACACAGATACGCAGTATTTT. Translated: CASSVGLYTDTQYF. The V call is TRBV9, the J call TRBJ2-3; TRBD2 is a possible D gene (5 bases). The CDR3 is 14 amino acids. V was trimmed by 0 bases and J by 2 bases, leaving 7 bases between them. CDR1 is SGDLS, CDR2 YYNGEE, per germline.

The genes are TRBV5-6 and TRBJ2-2; D call uncertain. This CDR3 contains 15 residues. The germline CDR1 and CDR2 sequences are SGHDT and YYEEEE. Deletions cut 1 base from V and 5 bases from J, with 12 bases between. The CDR3 DNA sequence: TGTGCCAGCAGCTTGTATGTAGCCGGGACCGGGGAGCTGTTTTTT. Amino acids: CASSLYVAGTGELFF.

The chain joins TRBV7-2 to TRBJ2-7; TRBD2 matches 13 bases. With 5 bases clipped from V and 6 bases from J, the junction kept 4 bases outside the gene matches. The CDR3 length is 14 residues. Per the germline V gene, CDR1 is SGHTA and CDR2 is FQGNSA. This CDR3 reads CASSIRTSGSEQYF. CDR3 coding DNA: TGTGCCAGCAGCATCAGGACTAGCGGGAGCGAGCAGTACTTC. Combining the CDR3 with reference TRBV7-2 and TRBJ2-7 gives the whole variable domain GAGVSQSPSNKVTEKGKDVELRCDPISGHTALYWYRQSLGQGLEFLIYFQGNSAPDKSGLPSDRFSAERTGGSVSTLTIQRTQQEDSAVYLCASSIRTSGSEQYFGPGTRLTVT.

The J gene is TRBJ1-3, the V gene TRBV4-3; no reliable D call. Germline V gene sequence: CDR1 LGHNA, CDR2 YSLEER. CDR3 length: 15 residues. The ends were cut back, 3 bases at V and 1 base at J, with 10 bases in the middle. The CDR3: CASSQRDSSGNTIYF. The CDR3 DNA reads as TGCGCCAGCAGCCAGAGGGATTCATCTGGAAACACCATATATTTT.

The chain carries TRBV13 and TRBJ2-3, with TRBD1 identical over 12 bases. V shed 5 bases and J 4 bases; nucleotides not matched to a gene: 7. CDR1 PRHDT and CDR2 FYEKMQ come from the germline V gene (reference sequence). The CDR3 runs to 16 residues. In DNA, the CDR3 is TGTGCCAGCAGCCACCGGGACAGGGGGCTCGCAGATACGCAGTATTTT. This gives the protein CASSHRDRGLADTQYF.

The gene calls are TRBV28 and TRBJ1-1; D might be TRBD1 (5 bases). Germline values: CDR1 MDHEN, CDR2 SYDVKM. The CDR3 has 12 amino acids. V was shortened by 6 bases and J by 6 bases, with 11 bases between the two germline ends. This chain's CDR3 is CASSSGAPEAFF. As DNA, the CDR3 is TGTGCCAGCAGCTCCGGGGCCCCTGAAGCTTTCTTT. The complete variable domain, with remaining parts taken from reference TRBV28 and TRBJ1-1, reads DVKVTQSSRYLVKRTGEKVFLECVQDMDHENMFWYRQDPGLGLRLIYFSYDVKMKEKGDIPEGYSVSREKKERFSLILESASTNQTSMYLCASSSGAPEAFFGQGTRLTVV.

This clone has just a few counts. This chain links TRBV28 with TRBJ1-3; no clear D gene. The CDR3 length is 14 residues. The V end lost 8 bases, the J end lost 0 bases, and 11 bases lay between the germline ends. Per the germline V gene, CDR1 is MDHEN and CDR2 is SYDVKM. This CDR3 reads CASVQANSGNTIYF. The CDR3 nucleotides are TGTGCCAGCGTTCAGGCCAACTCTGGAAACACCATATATTTT.

The sample holds one count of this clone. This chain links TRBV11-2 with TRBJ1-3, with unresolved D. The CDR3 has 16 residues. Per the germline V gene, CDR1 is SGHAT and CDR2 is FQNNGV. Deletions cut 2 bases from V and 4 bases from J, with 15 bases between. The CDR3 sequence is CASSLIRAARGNTIYF. CDR3 nucleotide sequence: TGTGCCAGCAGCTTAATTCGGGCGGCACGAGGAAACACCATATATTTT.

This clone was recorded once. The chain employs TRBV6-1 and TRBJ2-5; D is undetermined. Trimming removed 3 bases from V and 1 base from J, with 9 bases in between. The germline V gene has CDR1 MNHNS and CDR2 SASEGT. The CDR3 runs to 14 residues. CDR3 residues: CASSEQRVQETQYF. CDR3 DNA sequence: TGTGCCAGCAGTGAGCAGAGAGTCCAAGAGACCCAGTACTTC.

The rearrangement uses TRBV11-2 and TRBJ2-7; maybe TRBD2 (6 bases). The CDR3 length is 16 residues. Trimming stripped 5 bases from V and 7 bases from J, with 24 bases between. Per the germline V gene, CDR1 is SGHAT and CDR2 is FQNNGV. DNA for the CDR3: TGTGCCAGCAGCCTCCAAACCCGGGACTCACGGGGAGAGCAGTACTTC. Translating gives CASSLQTRDSRGEQYF. Full variable domain (remainder filled in from reference TRBV11-2 and TRBJ2-7): EAGVAQSPRYKIIEKRQSVAFWCNPISGHATLYWYQQILGQGPKLLIQFQNNGVVDDSQLPKDRFSAERLKGVDSTLKIQPAKLEDSAVYLCASSLQTRDSRGEQYFGPGTRLTVT.

This chain connects TRBV5-8 to TRBJ1-4; D not resolved. V lost 4 bases and J 8 bases, leaving 12 bases between the germline ends. Germline lookup yields CDR1 SGHTS and CDR2 YDEGEE. This CDR3 is built from 13 residues. The CDR3 DNA is TGTGCCAGCAGCCTCAGGACCCGGGAAAAACTGTTTTTT. This sequence encodes CASSLRTREKLFF.

This chain connects TRBV20-1 to TRBJ1-2; no definite D call. Trimming cost V 1 base and J 2 bases, with 2 bases left between them. CDR3 length equals 11 residues. In germline, CDR1 is DFQATT, CDR2 SNEGSKA (reference sequence). CDR3 sequence (DNA): TGCAGTGCTAGAGCAAACTATGGCTACACCTTC. Amino acid sequence: CSARANYGYTF.

A note on this clone: The sample has other DNA sequences that encode this CDR3 too. The chain is built from TRBV29-1 and TRBJ1-1; unclear D gene. Deletions cut 3 bases from V and 1 base from J, with 6 bases between. The CDR3 contains 12 residues. Germline CDR1 reads SQVTM; CDR2 reads ANQGSEA. The CDR3 sequence: CSVDRGNTEAFF. The DNA for the CDR3 is TGCAGCGTTGATAGAGGGAACACTGAAGCTTTCTTT.

The chain combines TRBV29-1 with TRBJ1-1; D unclear. CDR3 length: 14 residues. Trimming removed 4 bases at V and 4 bases at J, with 16 bases between. Germline V gene sequence: CDR1 SQVTM, CDR2 ANQGSEA. The CDR3 protein is CSVGSWVATTEAFF. CDR3 sequence (DNA): TGCAGCGTTGGGTCTTGGGTGGCTACCACTGAAGCTTTCTTT.

The V and J genes are TRBV5-8 and TRBJ2-1; no reliable D call. The CDR3 extends over 17 amino acids. The V end was cut by 7 bases, the J end by 0 bases, with 20 bases between. Germline lookup yields CDR1 SGHTS and CDR2 YDEGEE. CDR3: CASPSSPYLSSYNEQFF. CDR3 sequence (DNA): TGTGCCAGCCCCTCTTCACCTTACCTAAGCTCCTACAATGAGCAGTTCTTC.

In this sample, this clone turned up a few times. This sequence joins TRBV5-1 and TRBJ2-1; possibly TRBD1 for D (5 bases). Trimming cost V 5 bases and J 7 bases, with 13 bases left between them. The CDR3 consists of 13 residues. The germline gives CDR1 SGHRS, CDR2 YFSETQ. Written as DNA, the CDR3 is TGCGCCAGCAGTATCCAGGGCCTTAATGAGCAGTTCTTC. Translation: CASSIQGLNEQFF.

CDR3 DNA sequence: TGTGCCAGCACCGGATGGACACGAGGTGCTCCCGGGGAGCTGTTTTTT. Amino acids: CASTGWTRGAPGELFF. The chain carries TRBV25-1 and TRBJ2-2; tentatively, D is TRBD1 (5 bases). With 7 bases removed from V and 6 bases from J, the gap between germline ends came to 21 bases. CDR3 size: 16 residues. Looked up from germline, CDR1 is MGHDK and CDR2 is SYGVNS.

The V and J genes are TRBV7-3 and TRBJ2-7; D is possibly TRBD2 (5 bases). The CDR3 sequence is 13 residues long. V lost 6 bases and J lost 8, with 17 bases in between. CDR1 is SGHTA, CDR2 FQGTGA, per germline. The CDR3 DNA sequence: TGTGCCAGCAGGCCTACCGGGGTCGAAAAGCAGTACTTC. Amino acid sequence: CASRPTGVEKQYF.